Sequencing of this T cell receptor (beta chain) was carried out in a study of CD8+ T cells in alopecia areata. This CDR3 is 15 amino acids long. The ends lost 6 bases at V and 4 bases at J; junction bases unmatched: 7. Germline CDR1 and CDR2: SNHLY and FYNNEI. cDNA prepared by RNA extraction and subsequent reverse transcription served as the template for sequencing. Sequenced by immunoSEQ multiplex PCR; TCRdb stores in-frame clones only, minus some. This table has 200,000 to 250,000 clones, about three fifths appearing once. V and J are TRBV2 and TRBJ2-7; 12 bases line up with TRBD2. The clonotype comes from a human donor with alopecia areata. Sequencing was performed on CD4+ T cells sorted from blood, taken at week 0. CDR3 sequence reads: CASRERLAGAYEQYF. CDR3 DNA: TGTGCCAGCAGGGAAAGACTAGCGGGAGCGTACGAGCAGTACTTC.